The 15 T cell receptor beta chains reported below all come from one sample, sequenced in a study of blood T cell repertoires in COVID-19. The repertoire was sequenced with immunoSEQ multiplex PCR; TCRdb's copy has only in-frame clones and lacks some. The sample shows about 320,000 clones, 89% of them seen only once. The material sequenced was PBMCs or T cells enriched from blood (not recorded which). The origin of the receptors is a man aged 55-75 years who had recovered from COVID-19.

The rearrangement uses TRBV19 and TRBJ2-1, with D possibly TRBD2 on 6 matching bases. Trimming shortened V by 6 bases and J by 6 bases, and 21 bases separated the two germline ends. Germline CDR1 is LNHDA and CDR2 is SQIVND (reference sequence). This CDR3 comprises 16 residues. The CDR3 DNA is TGTGCCAGTAGCAAACACTTGGCCCTAGCGATCAATGAGCAGTTCTTC. It encodes CASSKHLALAINEQFF. Together with reference TRBV19 and TRBJ2-1, the CDR3 gives the full variable domain: DGGITQSPKYLFRKEGQNVTLSCEQNLNHDAMYWYRQDPGQGLRLIYYSQIVNDFQKGDIAEGYSVSREKKESFPLTVTSAQKNPTAFYLCASSKHLALAINEQFFGPGTRLTVL.

In this sample, this clone turned up once. The chain employs TRBV9 and TRBJ2-1; TRBD2 matches 11 bases. CDR3 length: 18 amino acids. Germline CDR1 SGDLS, CDR2 YYNGEE. V was pared by 1 base and J by 7 bases, with 13 bases of the junction left unmatched. This chain's CDR3 is CASSVLAGGAGLRNEQFF. CDR3 coding DNA: TGTGCCAGCAGCGTACTAGCGGGGGGTGCGGGATTAAGGAATGAGCAGTTCTTC.

The gene calls are TRBV25-1 and TRBJ1-2; 9 bases map to TRBD1. Trimming cost V 3 bases and J 4 bases; bases outside gene matches: 6. Germline assignment: CDR1 MGHDK and CDR2 SYGVNS. The CDR3 runs to 15 residues. The CDR3 DNA is TGTGCCAGCAGTGATGGGGGACAGGGAGGCTATGGCTACACCTTC. Translating it yields CASSDGGQGGYGYTF.

This rearrangement joins TRBV7-2 to TRBJ2-3, with D perhaps TRBD2 (6 bases). Deletions cut 0 bases from V and 2 bases from J, with 12 bases between. CDR3 length: 16 amino acids. The germline V gene encodes CDR1 SGHTA and CDR2 FQGNSA. CDR3 residues: CASSLAGTSPTDTQYF. CDR3 bases: TGTGCCAGCAGCTTAGCCGGGACTTCTCCCACAGATACGCAGTATTTT.

A word on this clone: Other nucleotide sequences in the sample specify the same CDR3. The rearrangement joins TRBV12-3 or TRBV12-4 to TRBJ1-5; unclear D gene. V dropped 2 bases and J dropped 4 bases, with 6 bases sitting between them. CDR3 size: 13 residues. The CDR3: CASSLTGNQPQHF. CDR3 DNA: TGTGCCAGCAGTTTAACGGGGAATCAGCCCCAGCATTTT.

This chain links TRBV5-4 with TRBJ2-5; 9 positions match TRBD1. This CDR3 region has 14 residues. Germline CDR1 reads SGHNT; CDR2 reads YYREEE (reference sequence). V shed 4 bases, J shed 4 bases, and the junction held 5 bases outside the gene matches. The CDR3 protein is CASSLDRGGETQYF. As DNA, the CDR3 is TGTGCCAGCAGCCTGGACAGGGGAGGAGAGACCCAGTACTTC.

The chain couples TRBV9 to TRBJ2-3, with TRBD1 identical over 12 bases. The CDR3 has 16 amino acids. CDR1 SGDLS and CDR2 YYNGEE come from the germline V gene. V shed 4 bases, J shed 5 bases, and the junction held 8 bases outside the gene matches. This chain's CDR3 is CASSKGQGAQVDTQYF. CDR3 nucleotides: TGTGCCAGCAGCAAGGGACAGGGGGCGCAGGTAGATACGCAGTATTTT.

As for this clone: This same CDR3 is encoded by further DNA sequences in the sample. The V and J genes are TRBV2 and TRBJ1-2; 8 nucleotides align to TRBD1. The CDR3 loop spans 14 amino acids. The trim removed 3 bases at V and 2 bases at J, leaving 2 bases unmatched. The germline CDR1 and CDR2 sequences are SNHLY and FYNNEI. The CDR3: CASSEDRANYGYTF. CDR3 nucleotide sequence: TGTGCCAGCAGTGAGGACAGGGCCAACTATGGCTACACCTTC.

This sequence joins TRBV9 and TRBJ1-4, with 8 bases matching TRBD1. J lost 5 bases, V lost 4 bases, and 4 bases had no gene match. From germline, CDR1 is SGDLS and CDR2 YYNGEE. The CDR3 totals 14 residues. Here the CDR3 reads CASSSGGANEKLFF. CDR3 nucleotides: TGTGCCAGCAGCTCAGGGGGCGCAAATGAAAAACTGTTTTTT.

This sequence joins TRBV28 and TRBJ2-1; 9 bases line up with TRBD2. CDR1 is MDHEN, CDR2 SYDVKM, per germline. CDR3 length equals 14 residues. V was pared by 8 bases and J by 9 bases, with 11 bases of the junction left unmatched. The CDR3 is CASLMREGPGEQFF. The CDR3, as DNA: TGTGCCAGCCTAATGCGGGAGGGCCCAGGTGAGCAGTTCTTC.

This chain uses TRBV9 with TRBJ2-3, with a weak D call TRBD1 (6 bases). CDR3 length equals 15 residues. V lost 0 bases, J lost 1 base, and 9 bases lay in between. CDR1 is SGDLS and CDR2 is YYNGEE in the germline V gene. For the CDR3, the DNA is TGTGCCAGCAGCGTAGATGCAGGGGGCACAGATACGCAGTATTTT. Translating it yields CASSVDAGGTDTQYF.

This clone has only one observation. The rearrangement links TRBV5-1 to TRBJ2-1, with 10 bases aligning to TRBD1. Germline V lookup: CDR1 SGHRS, CDR2 YFSETQ. CDR3 length: 17 amino acids. The ends lost 0 bases at V and 4 bases at J; junction bases unmatched: 7. The CDR3 spells CASSLAVGGQGYNEQFF. CDR3 nucleotides: TGCGCCAGCAGCTTGGCCGTAGGGGGACAGGGGTACAATGAGCAGTTCTTC.

This chain connects TRBV19 to TRBJ2-1; 7 nucleotides align to TRBD1. J gave up 7 bases and V 5 bases, and 11 bases lay outside the gene matches. This CDR3 is 15 amino acids long. CDR1 LNHDA and CDR2 SQIVND come from the germline V gene (reference sequence). The CDR3 DNA follows: TGTGCCAGTAGTCCTAGACAGGGCCGAATAAATGAGCAGTTCTTC. Translated, it gives CASSPRQGRINEQFF.

This sequence joins TRBV7-9 and TRBJ2-7; TRBD2 agrees at 9 bases. Germline V lookup: CDR1 SEHNR, CDR2 FQNEAQ (reference sequence). The CDR3 length is 15 residues. J gave up 3 bases and V 3 bases, and 6 bases lay outside the gene matches. DNA of the CDR3: TGTGCCAGCAGCTTCTCTAGCGGGGAGTTCTACGAGCAGTACTTC. Residues: CASSFSSGEFYEQYF.

The chain links TRBV21-1 to TRBJ1-4. TRBV21-1 is noted as a pseudogene. The CDR3 is made up of 13 amino acids. The CDR3 loop is CASSKVRREKLFF. DNA of the CDR3: TGTGCCAGCAGCAAAGTTCGCCGGGAAAAACTGTTTTTT.